The clone carrying this TCR beta chain was counted only a few times. TCRdb redid the calling of the 5' RACE reads with MiXCR, one entry per CDR3 protein. The table has hundreds of thousands of distinct CDR3 sequences, under 20% seen once. The V gene's germline CDR1 is SGHNT and CDR2 YENEEA. The CDR3 is 13 residues long. Trimming removed 2 bases from V and 5 bases from J, with 9 bases in between. This sample is drawn from a study of T-cell memory formation after mild COVID-19. The rearrangement uses TRBV11-3 and TRBJ2-5, with D unclear. The sequence came from an adult woman who had mild COVID-19 (a few samples of this study predate the infection). Cell type and time point are not known. Material for sequencing was PBMCs or a T cell subset sorted from them (not recorded which). The CDR3 DNA is TGTGCCAGCAGCTTATGGATGGGGGAGACCCAGTACTTC. Protein product: CASSLWMGETQYF.